This T cell receptor (beta chain) was observed in a study of a mutant IDH1 vaccine in newly diagnosed glioma. Study-wide results and limits: In roughly 93% of patients, immune responses induced by the vaccine occurred.

Time point defined: week 47, end of study. Every single dose of the vaccine, 300 ug of mutant IDH1 20-mer peptide, came with topical imiquimod. New WHO grade 3 or 4 astrocytomas that were IDH1-mutant and ATRX-lost occurred in the donors. The assay was immunoSEQ multiplex PCR, and TCRdb's table has in-frame clones only and misses some. The sample includes about 56,000 clones, approximately 75% of them seen just once. Turning to this clone: As yet, its antigen is unknown.

Source: PBMCs, taken from a glioma patient whose treatment included an IDH1 peptide vaccine. The receptor's source is a man aged 50 or older with glioma.

CDR3 sequence (DNA): TGTGCCAGCAGCCCCGGGACAGCATACTACGAGCAGTACTTC. Amino acid sequence: CASSPGTAYYEQYF. The chain carries TRBV5-6 and TRBJ2-7; 7 nucleotides match TRBD1. CDR3 size: 14 residues. CDR1 is SGHDT and CDR2 is YYEEEE in the germline V gene. J was trimmed by 3 bases and V by 4 bases; bases with no gene match: 7.